The clone carrying this T cell receptor (beta chain) was observed many times. Ligated cDNA underwent four rounds of PCR with nested alpha and beta constant region primers and SP2. Blood and skin TCR RNA was reverse transcribed with alpha and beta constant primers. TCRdb analysed the 5' RACE reads with MiXCR anew, one entry per CDR3 protein. The data show about 62,000 distinct CDR3 sequences, with approximately 8% seen just once and roughly 19% held by the top ten. This record belongs to a study of naive and memory T cell subsets. Germline assignment: CDR1 SQVTM and CDR2 ANQGSEA. This CDR3 region has 11 residues. Trimming took 3 bases from V and 3 from J, leaving 6 bases between them. The library had UMIs added by 3' ligation of an oligonucleotide to TCR cDNA. Whole blood, 2.5 ml, came from adult healthy volunteers. Unsorted total RNA, about 1 to 1000 ng, was DNase treated before reverse transcription.

The rearrangement joins TRBV29-1 to TRBJ2-7; D is undetermined. The clonotype originates from a female donor in good health. The CDR3 is CSVDDDYEQYF. As DNA, the CDR3 is TGCAGCGTTGACGACGACTACGAGCAGTACTTC.